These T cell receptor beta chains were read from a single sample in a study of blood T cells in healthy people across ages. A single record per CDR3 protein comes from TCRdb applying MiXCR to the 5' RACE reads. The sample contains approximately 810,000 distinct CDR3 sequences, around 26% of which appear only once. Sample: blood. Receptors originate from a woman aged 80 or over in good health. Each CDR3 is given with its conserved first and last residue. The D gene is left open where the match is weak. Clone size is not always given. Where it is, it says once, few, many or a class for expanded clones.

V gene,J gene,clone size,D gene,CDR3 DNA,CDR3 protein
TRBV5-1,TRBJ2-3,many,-,TGCGCCAGCAGCTTCAGGCGATCGAGTGTAGGAGATACGCAGTATTTT,CASSFRRSSVGDTQYF
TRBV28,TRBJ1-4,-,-,TGTGCCAGCAGTTTATATTACAGGGTAGCAACTAATGAAAAACTGTTTTTT,CASSLYYRVATNEKLFF
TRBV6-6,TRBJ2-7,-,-,TGTGCCAGCAGTTACCCCGGACGGAGCAATGAGCAGTACTTC,CASSYPGRSNEQYF
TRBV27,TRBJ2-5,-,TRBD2,TGTGCCAGCACGACGACAGCGGGGAATTCGGAGCAGTACTTC,CASTTTAGNSEQYF
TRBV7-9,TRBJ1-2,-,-,TGTGCCAGCAGCCCTACAGGGTTCGGCCATGGCTACACCTTC,CASSPTGFGHGYTF
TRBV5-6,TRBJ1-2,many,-,TGTGCCAGCAGCTTGGTCACAGGGTACACCTTC,CASSLVTGYTF
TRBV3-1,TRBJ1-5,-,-,TGTGCCAGCAGCCAAGATCCTGGTGGGATTAATCAGCCCCAGCATTTT,CASSQDPGGINQPQHF
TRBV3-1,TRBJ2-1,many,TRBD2,TGTGCCAGCAGCCAAGAGGGGACTAGTGACAATGAGCAGTTCTTC,CASSQEGTSDNEQFF
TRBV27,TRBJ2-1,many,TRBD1,TGTGCCAGCACAACCTTTCAGGGGGCATACAATGAGCAGTTCTTC,CASTTFQGAYNEQFF
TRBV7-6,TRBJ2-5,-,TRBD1,TGTGCCAGCAGCGCCGCAGGGGGCTGGGGAGAGACCCAGTACTTC,CASSAAGGWGETQYF
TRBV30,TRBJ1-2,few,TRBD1,TGTGCCTGGAGTATCGGAGGGACAGGGGTCGGCTACACCTTC,CAWSIGGTGVGYTF
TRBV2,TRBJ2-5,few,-,TGTGCCAGCAGTCCCGGAGCGGGGAGGGGGGAGACCCAGTACTTC,CASSPGAGRGETQYF
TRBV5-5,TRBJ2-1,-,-,TGTGCCAGCAGCCCTCTAGGGGGGGGCTACAATGAGCAGTCCTTC,CASSPLGGGYNEQSF
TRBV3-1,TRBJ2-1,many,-,TGTGCCAGCAGCCCCCGAGGGGTCTACAATGAGCAGTTCTTC,CASSPRGVYNEQFF
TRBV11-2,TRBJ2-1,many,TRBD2,TGTGCCAGCAGTTCGGTAGCGGGGGCCTACAATGAGCAGTTCTTC,CASSSVAGAYNEQFF
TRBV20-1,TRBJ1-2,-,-,TGCAGTGCTATTCCCCTCGCTATGGACTATGGCTACACCTTC,CSAIPLAMDYGYTF
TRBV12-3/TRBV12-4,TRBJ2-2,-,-,TGTGCCAGCAGACGGGCAGCGAACACCGGGGAGCTGTTTTTT,CASRRAANTGELFF
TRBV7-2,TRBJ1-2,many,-,TGTGCCAGCAGCCCCGGAGGGTCCCTTGGCTACACCTTC,CASSPGGSLGYTF
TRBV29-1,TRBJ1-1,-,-,TGCAGCGCGTGGGGGGGCACTAACACTGAAGCTTTCTTT,CSAWGGTNTEAFF
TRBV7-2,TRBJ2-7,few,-,TGTGCCAGCAGCATAGACGACCTTGGGGAGCAGTACTTC,CASSIDDLGEQYF
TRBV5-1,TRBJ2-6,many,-,TGCGCCAGCAGCCTGACGGGTACCGGGACCTCTGGGGCCAACGTCCTGACTTTC,CASSLTGTGTSGANVLTF
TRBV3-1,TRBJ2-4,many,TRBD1,TGTGCCAGCAGCGGAGGACAGGGCGCCAAAAACATTCAGTACTTC,CASSGGQGAKNIQYF
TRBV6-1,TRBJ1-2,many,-,TGTGCCAGCAGTGAATCTATCGGACAGACCTATGGCTACACCTTC,CASSESIGQTYGYTF
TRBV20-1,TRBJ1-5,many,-,TGCAGTGCTAGACGGAACAATCAGCCCCAGCATTTT,CSARRNNQPQHF
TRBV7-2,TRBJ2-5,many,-,TGTGCCAGCAGCTTCGGGGGCGGAGAGACCCAGTACTTC,CASSFGGGETQYF
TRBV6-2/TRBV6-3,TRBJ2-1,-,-,TGTGCCAGCAGCACCTTATTCGCTGGGTCTAGGGGGTTC,CASSTLFAGSRGF
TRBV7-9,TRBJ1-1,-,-,TGTGCCAGCAGCAGTACCGACAAGAACACTGAAGCTTTCTTT,CASSSTDKNTEAFF
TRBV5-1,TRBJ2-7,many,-,TGCGCCAGCAGCTACATACCAGGGGCCGAGCAGTACTTC,CASSYIPGAEQYF
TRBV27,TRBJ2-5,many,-,TGTGCCAGCAGCTTGGCCGGGGTTGGAGGGACCCAGTACTTC,CASSLAGVGGTQYF
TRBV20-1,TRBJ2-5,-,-,TGCAGTGCTAGGAGAACCTTCGGGATCCAAGAGACCCAGTACTTC,CSARRTFGIQETQYF
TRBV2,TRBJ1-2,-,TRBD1,TGTGCCAGCAATGAAGCACCCAGGGGGCCAGGCTACACCTTC,CASNEAPRGPGYTF
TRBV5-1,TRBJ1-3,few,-,TGCGCCAGCAGCTTGGAGGGAAACACCATATATTTT,CASSLEGNTIYF
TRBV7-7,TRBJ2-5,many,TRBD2,TGTGCTAGCAGCTTAGCGGGATACTCAGAGACCCAGTACTTC,CASSLAGYSETQYF
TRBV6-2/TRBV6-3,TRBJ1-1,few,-,TGTGCCAGCAGTCGACCGAACTGGAACACTGAAGCTTTCTTT,CASSRPNWNTEAFF
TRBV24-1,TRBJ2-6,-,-,TGTGCCACCAAGGGCGCTGGGGCCAACGTCCGGACTTTC,CATKGAGANVRTF
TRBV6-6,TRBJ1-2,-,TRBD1,TGTGCCAGCAGTTACCACTCGACAGGGGGGACCGAGAACACCTTC,CASSYHSTGGTENTF
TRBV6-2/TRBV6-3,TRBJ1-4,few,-,TGTGCCAGCAGCAACCGACAGAATAATGAAAAACTGTTTTTT,CASSNRQNNEKLFF
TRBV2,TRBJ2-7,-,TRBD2,TGTGCCAGCAGTGATCAGTCGGCGGGAGTTTTCGAGCAGTACTTC,CASSDQSAGVFEQYF
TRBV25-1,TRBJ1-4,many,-,TGTGCCAGCAGTGAATCCGGAGCGGGAAAACTGTTTTTT,CASSESGAGKLFF
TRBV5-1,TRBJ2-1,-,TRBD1,TGCGCCAGCAGCTTGCGGGACAGGGACCATGAGCAGTTCTTC,CASSLRDRDHEQFF
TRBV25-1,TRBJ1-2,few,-,TGTGCCAGCAGTGAAAACGAACATGGCTACACCTTC,CASSENEHGYTF
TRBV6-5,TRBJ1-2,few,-,TGTGCCAGCAGGAGGGGGGTACAGGGAGGCTATGGCTACACCTTC,CASRRGVQGGYGYTF
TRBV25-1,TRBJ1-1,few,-,TGTGCCAGCAGACCAGGCTCTGGGGACACTGAAGCTTTCTTT,CASRPGSGDTEAFF
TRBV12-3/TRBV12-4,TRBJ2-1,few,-,TGTGCCAGCAGTTTTTGGGGGGAGTCCTACAATGAGCAGTTCTTC,CASSFWGESYNEQFF
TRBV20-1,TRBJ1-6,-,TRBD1,TGCAGTGCTACTGTAACAGGGGATTCACCCCTCCACTTT,CSATVTGDSPLHF
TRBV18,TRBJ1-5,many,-,TGTGCCAGCAGCCCCAGTAGCAATCAGCCCCAGCATTTT,CASSPSSNQPQHF
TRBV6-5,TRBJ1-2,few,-,TGTGCCAGCAGTCCAAGCGCAGGCTGCGGTGGCTACACCTTC,CASSPSAGCGGYTF
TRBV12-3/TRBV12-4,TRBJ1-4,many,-,TGTGCCAGCAGTTTTCAAGCAACTAATGAAAAACTGTTTTTT,CASSFQATNEKLFF
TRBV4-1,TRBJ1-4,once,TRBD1,TGCGCCAGCAGCCAAGGGTCCGCAGGGGGTGAAAAACGGTTTTTT,CASSQGSAGGEKRFF
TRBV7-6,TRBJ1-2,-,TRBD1,TGTGCCAGCAGCTTATATCTTAGGGACAGGGGAGCCTATGGCTACACCTTC,CASSLYLRDRGAYGYTF
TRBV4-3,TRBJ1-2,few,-,TGCGCCAGCAGCCAAGCCGGGACGTCCCAAAGTGGCGGCTACACCTTC,CASSQAGTSQSGGYTF
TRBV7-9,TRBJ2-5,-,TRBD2,TGTGCCAGCAGCCTCACGATACTAGCGGGGGGCCACCATCTCAATGAGCAGTACTTC,CASSLTILAGGHHLNEQYF
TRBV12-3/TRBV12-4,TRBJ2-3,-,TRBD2,TGTGCCAGCAGCCCTCAAGGGACTAGCGGGAGCACAGATACGCAGTATTTT,CASSPQGTSGSTDTQYF
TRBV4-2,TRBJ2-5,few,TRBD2,TGTGCCAGCAGCCAGGGGGGATGGAGCGGGGGGTTCAAACAAGAGACCCAGTACTTC,CASSQGGWSGGFKQETQYF
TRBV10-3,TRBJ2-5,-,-,TGTGCCATCAGTCCGGGACGAGTACACCTACAAGAGGCCCAGTACTTC,CAISPGRVHLQEAQYF
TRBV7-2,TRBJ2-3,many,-,TGTGCCAGCAGCCCGTCCGCGGGGACGCAGTATTTT,CASSPSAGTQYF